The present TCR beta chain was sequenced within a study of control samples from healthy donors and cancer patients. Deletions cut 5 bases from V and 3 bases from J, with 16 bases between. The CDR3 has 15 amino acids. Germline values: CDR1 MDHEN, CDR2 SYDVKM. Assay: immunoSEQ multiplex PCR; the TCRdb copy retains only in-frame clones and omits some. This repertoire includes 150,000 to 200,000 clones. What was sequenced was blood. This TCR was sampled from a woman aged 30 to 39 in good health. This sequence joins TRBV28 and TRBJ1-2; a weak D match, TRBD1 (6 bases). CDR3 protein: CASSVGTRSHYGYTF. CDR3 sequence (DNA): TGTGCCAGCAGTGTCGGGACAAGGAGTCACTATGGCTACACCTTC.